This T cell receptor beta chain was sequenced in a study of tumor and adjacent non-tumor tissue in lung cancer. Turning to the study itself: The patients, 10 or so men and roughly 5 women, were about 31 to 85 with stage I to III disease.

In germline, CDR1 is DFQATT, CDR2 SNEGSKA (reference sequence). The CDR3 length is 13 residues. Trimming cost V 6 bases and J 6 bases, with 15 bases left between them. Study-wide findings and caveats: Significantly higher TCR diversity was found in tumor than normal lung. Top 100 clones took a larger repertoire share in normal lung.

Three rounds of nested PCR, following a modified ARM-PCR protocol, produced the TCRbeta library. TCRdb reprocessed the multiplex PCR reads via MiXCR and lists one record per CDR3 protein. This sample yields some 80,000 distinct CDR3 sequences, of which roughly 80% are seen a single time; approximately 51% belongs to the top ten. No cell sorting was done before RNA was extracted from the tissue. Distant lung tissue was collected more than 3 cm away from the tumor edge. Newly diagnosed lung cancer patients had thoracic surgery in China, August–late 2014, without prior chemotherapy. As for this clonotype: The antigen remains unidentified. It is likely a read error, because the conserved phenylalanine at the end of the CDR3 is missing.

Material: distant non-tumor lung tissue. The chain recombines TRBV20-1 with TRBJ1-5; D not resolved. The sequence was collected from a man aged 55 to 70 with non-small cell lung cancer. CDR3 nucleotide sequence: TGCAGTGCCAGTCCGTGGGGAGGTCAGCCCCAGCATTAT. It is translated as CSASPWGGQPQHY.